Sequencing of this T cell receptor beta chain was carried out in a study of T cell responses to AZD1222 COVID-19 vaccine. Regarding the study as a whole: Of spike-specific TCRs, nearly half reportedly target regions left unmutated in variants.

The assay was immunoSEQ multiplex PCR, and TCRdb's table has in-frame clones only and misses some. The table shows about 180,000 clones, with 85% to 90% occurring only once. V gave up 3 bases and J gave up 4 bases, with 18 bases separating them. The CDR3 runs to 15 residues. CDR1 and CDR2 from the germline V gene are GTSNPN and SVGIG (reference sequence). On this clone: The antigen is not known.

The chain joins TRBV30 to TRBJ1-2; D is uncertain. This TCR derives from an adult in good health. This material consisted of peripheral blood, taken on day 0 of AZD1222 vaccination. CDR3 loop: CAWSYRGRSAYGYTF. In DNA, the CDR3 is TGTGCCTGGAGCTACCGAGGACGGAGCGCCTATGGCTACACCTTC.